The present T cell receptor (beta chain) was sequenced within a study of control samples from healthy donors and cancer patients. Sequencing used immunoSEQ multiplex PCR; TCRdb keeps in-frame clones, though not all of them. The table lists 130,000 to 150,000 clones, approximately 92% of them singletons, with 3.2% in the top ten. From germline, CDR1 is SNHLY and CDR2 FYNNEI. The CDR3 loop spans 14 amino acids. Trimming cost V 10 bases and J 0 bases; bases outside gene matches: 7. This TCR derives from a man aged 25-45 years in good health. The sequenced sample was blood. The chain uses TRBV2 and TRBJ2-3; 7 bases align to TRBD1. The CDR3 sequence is CANRQGSSTDTQYF. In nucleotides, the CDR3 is TGTGCCAACCGACAGGGCTCCAGCACAGATACGCAGTATTTT.